What follows are 17 T cell receptor beta chains derived from one specimen sequenced in a study of blood T cells in healthy people across ages. Then a second PCR, running roughly 7 to 11 cycles, was carried out with a sample-barcoded 5' primer and a J-beta primer mix. TCRdb itself ran the 5' RACE reads through MiXCR, one entry per CDR3 protein. The sample contains about 1 million distinct CDR3 sequences, 45% of which appear only once. Input material: blood. The origin of the receptors is a woman aged 55-70 years in good health.

V and J are TRBV20-1 and TRBJ2-7, with D perhaps TRBD2 (6 bases). Trimming shortened V by 6 bases and J by 0 bases, and 15 bases separated the two germline ends. Germline CDR1 is DFQATT and CDR2 is SNEGSKA (reference sequence). The CDR3 spans 14 residues. CDR3 protein: CSATEPGGSYEQYF. CDR3 nucleotide sequence: TGCAGTGCCACGGAGCCCGGGGGCTCCTACGAGCAGTACTTC.

The chain combines TRBV7-9 with TRBJ2-4, with a possible D match to TRBD2 (6 bases). The CDR3 is 12 residues long. V lost 1 base, J lost 11 bases, and 9 bases lay in between. Germline CDR1 SEHNR, CDR2 FQNEAQ (reference sequence). The CDR3 spells CASSLGGAVQYF. The CDR3, as DNA: TGTGCCAGCAGCTTAGGCGGGGCTGTTCAGTACTTC.

This clonotype turned up a few times. The V call is TRBV10-2, the J call TRBJ2-7; 9 bases align to TRBD2. After removal of 4 bases from V and 4 bases from J, the junction contained 8 bases not matched to a gene. The CDR3 has 15 residues. In germline, CDR1 is WSHSY, CDR2 SAAADI. CDR3 coding DNA: TGCGCCAGCAGTGCCGTAGCGGGAGACAGGTACGAGCAGTACTTC. Its translation: CASSAVAGDRYEQYF.

This clonotype has more than one count but fewer than ten. The CDR3 sequence: CSGTSGYEQYF. In nucleotides, the CDR3 is TGCAGCGGGACTAGCGGCTACGAGCAGTACTTC. The chain joins TRBV29-1 to TRBJ2-7; 10 bases map to TRBD2. The germline V gene encodes CDR1 SQVTM and CDR2 ANQGSEA. The CDR3 has 11 amino acids. Trimming removed 7 bases from V and 3 bases from J; junction bases left unmatched: 0.

Only a few counts were recorded for this clonotype. The V and J genes are TRBV7-3 and TRBJ2-3, with D uncertain. Trimming took 5 bases from V and 1 from J, leaving 7 bases between them. Germline V CDR1 and CDR2: SGHTA, FQGTGA. CDR3 length: 13 amino acids. The CDR3 spells CASSHIGTDTQYF. The CDR3 DNA is TGTGCCAGCAGCCATATCGGCACAGATACGCAGTATTTT.

V gene TRBV15 combines with J gene TRBJ2-6; either TRBD1 or TRBD2 may supply D (5 bases each). CDR1 is LNHNV and CDR2 is YYDKDF in the germline V gene (reference sequence). Between the trimmed V and J ends, which lost 1 base and 0 bases, there was a span of 7 bases. This CDR3 is built from 16 residues. CDR3 protein: CATSRGGDSGANVLTF. The CDR3 DNA is TGTGCCACCAGCAGAGGAGGGGACTCTGGGGCCAACGTCCTGACTTTC.

This clonotype was recorded a few times. This chain connects TRBV9 to TRBJ2-7, with a tentative D call TRBD2 (6 bases). Germline V gene sequence: CDR1 SGDLS, CDR2 YYNGEE. Trimming cost V 3 bases and J 4 bases, with 11 bases left between them. There are 13 residues in the CDR3. The CDR3 sequence is CASSARGRYEQYF. Written as DNA, the CDR3 is TGTGCCAGCAGCGCAAGAGGGAGGTACGAGCAGTACTTC.

This clonotype was detected ten times or more. The chain couples TRBV12-3 or TRBV12-4 to TRBJ2-4, with 7 bases matching TRBD1. The CDR3 spans 14 residues. V was pared by 6 bases and J by 1 base, with 3 bases of the junction left unmatched. The CDR3 reads CASSSTGAKNIQYF. As DNA, the CDR3 is TGTGCCAGCAGCTCGACAGGGGCCAAAAACATTCAGTACTTC.

Remarks on this clonotype: One end of the junction does not line up with germline, which may come from a read error. This chain joins TRBV18 and TRBJ1-2, with 7 bases aligning to TRBD1. Looked up from germline, CDR1 is KGHSH and CDR2 is LQKENI. This CDR3 spans 13 amino acids. CDR3 DNA sequence: TGTGCCAGCTCACCAGGGGACAGCTATGGCTACATCTTC. Amino acids: CASSPGDSYGYIF.

This clonotype was observed at least ten times. This chain joins TRBV29-1 and TRBJ2-7; perhaps TRBD1 as D (5 bases). Per the germline V gene, CDR1 is SQVTM and CDR2 is ANQGSEA. The CDR3 spans 10 residues. Deletions cut 4 bases from V and 5 bases from J, with 6 bases between. The CDR3: CSVVGDEQYF. In DNA, the CDR3 is TGCAGCGTTGTAGGGGACGAGCAGTACTTC.

This chain links TRBV2 with TRBJ2-3; D possibly corresponds to TRBD2 (6 bases). The V end lost 8 bases, the J end lost 11 bases, and 29 bases lay between the germline ends. The CDR3 totals 16 residues. The germline V gene encodes CDR1 SNHLY and CDR2 FYNNEI. The CDR3 nucleotides are TGTGCCAGCGGTGTTTTCGGGGGAGAGGGGTCCCAAGAGCAGTATTTT. It specifies CASGVFGGEGSQEQYF.

The V and J genes are TRBV6-4 and TRBJ2-1; 8 bases are shared with TRBD2. CDR1 and CDR2 (germline): MRHNA, SNTAGT. This CDR3 has 14 amino acids. V shed 4 bases and J 7 bases; nucleotides not matched to a gene: 6. The DNA of the CDR3 is TGTGCCAGCAGTGCCAGCGGGGGAGTAAATGAGCAGTTCTTC. Translating gives CASSASGGVNEQFF.

V gene TRBV4-1 combines with J gene TRBJ2-1, with 10 bases aligning to TRBD2. The CDR3 has 21 amino acids. The trim removed 0 bases at V and 0 bases at J, leaving 14 bases unmatched. Germline values: CDR1 MGHRA, CDR2 YSYEKL. CDR3 amino acids: CASSQERIAGGPGSSYNEQFF. DNA of the CDR3: TGCGCCAGCAGCCAAGAGAGGATAGCGGGAGGTCCGGGTAGCTCCTACAATGAGCAGTTCTTC.

The chain employs TRBV7-3 and TRBJ2-5, with D possibly TRBD2 on 5 matching bases. Trimming pared 2 bases from V and 1 base from J, leaving 14 bases between. The CDR3 spans 16 residues. Germline V lookup: CDR1 SGHTA, CDR2 FQGTGA. The CDR3 loop reads CASSLPLRESQETQYF. For the CDR3, the DNA is TGTGCCAGCAGCTTACCCCTGAGGGAGAGCCAAGAGACCCAGTACTTC.

The chain employs TRBV29-1 and TRBJ2-7; perhaps D is TRBD1 or TRBD2 (7 bases each). V was pared by 6 bases and J by 2 bases, with 17 bases between. This CDR3 has 14 amino acids. The germline gives CDR1 SQVTM, CDR2 ANQGSEA. The CDR3 sequence: CSVPRGGGPYEQYF. The CDR3 DNA sequence: TGCAGCGTCCCTCGGGGAGGGGGCCCCTACGAGCAGTACTTC.

The chain joins TRBV7-2 to TRBJ1-2; D gene unclear. Trimming pared 5 bases from V and 8 bases from J, leaving 15 bases between. The CDR3 runs to 13 residues. Germline values: CDR1 SGHTA, CDR2 FQGNSA. The CDR3 bases are TGTGCCAGCAGCGTGAACCCCGGCAGAGGCTACACCTTC. Translation gives CASSVNPGRGYTF.

The V and J genes are TRBV2 and TRBJ1-1; D remains ambiguous. Trimming took 8 bases from V and 3 from J, leaving 4 bases between them. CDR1 and CDR2 from the germline V gene are SNHLY and FYNNEI. The CDR3 runs to 10 residues. The CDR3 region has the DNA TGTGCCAGCTGGTACACTGAAGCTTTCTTT. Its protein product is CASWYTEAFF.